A selection of T cell receptor beta chains follows, all from one sample in a study of T cells in localized non-small cell lung cancer. Repertoires were generated with immunoSEQ multiplex PCR, while TCRdb's copy carries only in-frame clones and drops some. The sample includes around 1,400 clones, 25% to 30% of them seen just once. Sequenced material: normal lung tissue next to the tumor, taken before any cancer treatment. The receptors stem from a woman between 18 and 55 years old with stage III lung adenocarcinoma. Each CDR3 is given with its conserved first and last residue. A D gene is named only where the DNA matches it firmly. Clone size appears in some rows only: once, few, many, or a class for an expanded clone.

D,V,J,size,CDR3,DNA
-,TRBV14,TRBJ2-1,few,CASGPDRDSYNEQFF,TGTGCCAGCGGTCCGGACCGGGACTCCTACAATGAGCAGTTCTTC
-,TRBV9,TRBJ2-6,few,CASSQFGTGANVLTF,TGTGCCAGTTCCCAATTCGGAACTGGGGCCAACGTCCTGACTTTC
-,TRBV14,TRBJ1-2,-,CASSQAGRAGTLTNYGYTF,TGTGCCAGCAGCCAAGCCGGCCGGGCAGGGACCCTTACTAACTATGGCTACACCTTC
-,TRBV12-5,TRBJ2-5,-,CASGSSREETQYF,TGTGCTAGTGGTTCAAGCAGGGAAGAGACCCAGTACTTC
-,TRBV6-8,TRBJ1-2,few,CAISSGTLYGYTF,TGTGCCATCAGCTCCGGGACTCTCTATGGCTACACCTTC
TRBD2,TRBV11-3,TRBJ2-3,medium-sized,CASSPTSLTDTQYF,TGTGCCAGCAGCCCGACTAGCCTCACAGATACGCAGTATTTT
-,TRBV14,TRBJ2-3,few,CASSHQERSTQYF,TGTGCCAGCAGCCATCAGGAGAGGAGTACGCAGTATTTT
TRBD1,TRBV10-2,TRBJ2-1,-,CASSVRGPLFHEQFF,TGCGCCAGCAGTGTAAGGGGGCCTTTATTCCATGAGCAGTTCTTC
-,TRBV4-1,TRBJ1-1,-,CASSEGRMNTEAFF,TGCGCCAGCAGCGAGGGACGGATGAACACTGAAGCTTTCTTT
TRBD1,TRBV11-3,TRBJ2-7,few,CASSWGQTVDEQYF,TGTGCCAGCAGCTGGGGACAGACCGTGGACGAGCAGTACTTC
-,TRBV5-1,TRBJ1-1,few,CASSLGDGGNTEAFF,TGCGCCAGCAGCTTGGGCGATGGGGGTAACACTGAAGCTTTCTTT
TRBD2,TRBV11-3,TRBJ2-3,medium-sized,CASSIRTSGYYTDTQYF,TGTGCCAGCAGCATCCGGACTAGCGGGTATTACACAGATACGCAGTATTTT
TRBD1,TRBV6-7,TRBJ2-7,few,CASSDSGGESYEQYF,TGTGCCAGCAGTGATTCAGGGGGCGAGTCCTACGAGCAGTACTTC
TRBD1,TRBV19,TRBJ1-5,-,CASSMRTGGAGQPQHF,TGTGCCAGTAGTATGCGGACAGGGGGCGCGGGGCAGCCCCAGCATTTT
-,TRBV11-3,TRBJ1-3,-,CASSLTDVGNTIYF,TGTGCCAGCAGCTTGACCGACGTCGGGAACACCATATATTTT
TRBD1,TRBV29-1,TRBJ2-7,once,CSVARGPYEQYF,TGCAGCGTTGCCAGGGGGCCCTACGAGCAGTACTTC
TRBD1,TRBV6-8,TRBJ2-2,few,CASTLRQGNTGELFF,TGTGCCAGCACACTAAGACAGGGGAACACCGGGGAGCTGTTTTTT
-,TRBV11-3,TRBJ2-7,medium-sized,CASSLYGVNYEQYF,TGTGCCAGCAGCTTGTATGGAGTCAACTACGAGCAGTACTTC
TRBD2,TRBV14,TRBJ2-7,few,CASCRGGCYEQYF,TGTGCCAGCTGTCGGGGGGGGTGCTACGAGCAGTACTTC
-,TRBV27,TRBJ1-4,few,CASSLSAGIKEKLFF,TGTGCCAGCAGTTTATCAGCAGGGATTAAGGAAAAACTGTTTTTT
-,TRBV11-3,TRBJ1-1,medium-sized,CASSLFPSRDTPIAEAFF,TGTGCCAGCAGCTTGTTCCCGTCCCGGGACACGCCAATCGCCGAAGCTTTCTTT
TRBD2,TRBV11-3,TRBJ2-1,few,CASRTLAGYYNEQFF,TGTGCCAGCCGGACACTAGCGGGTTACTACAATGAGCAGTTCTTC
TRBD1,TRBV5-1,TRBJ2-1,-,CASYRGVTYNEQFF,TGCGCCAGCTACAGGGGAGTCACCTACAATGAGCAGTTCTTC
-,TRBV1,TRBJ2-7,-,CASSPWPAGQTYEQYF,TGCGCCAGCAGCCCGTGGCCCGCGGGCCAGACCTACGAGCAGTACTTC
-,TRBV11-3,TRBJ2-7,few,CASSSPGLKSSYEQYF,TGTGCCAGCAGCTCACCGGGACTGAAGAGCTCCTACGAGCAGTACTTC
-,TRBV12-5,TRBJ1-4,-,CASGRDGWDEKLFF,TGTGCTAGTGGCCGGGACGGGTGGGATGAAAAACTGTTTTTT
-,TRBV6-8,TRBJ1-1,-,CASSRTENTEAFF,TGTGCCAGCAGTCGGACGGAGAACACTGAAGCTTTCTTT
TRBD1,TRBV5-1,TRBJ1-1,-,CASSPAGTDNTEAFF,TGCGCCAGCAGCCCAGCCGGGACAGACAACACTGAAGCTTTCTTT
-,TRBV4-1,TRBJ2-1,few,CASSQSPTAISYNEQFF,TGCGCCAGCAGCCAGAGTCCGACGGCAATCTCCTACAATGAGCAGTTCTTC
-,TRBV6-8,TRBJ2-1,medium-sized,CASRPDFASYNEQFF,TGTGCCAGCAGGCCCGATTTTGCATCTTACAATGAGCAGTTCTTC
-,TRBV28,TRBJ2-1,-,CASSSGGASSYNEQFF,TGTGCCAGCAGTTCCGGCGGGGCGAGCTCCTACAATGAGCAGTTCTTC
-,TRBV19,TRBJ2-2,-,CATRDRALTGELFF,TGTGCCACCCGGGACCGAGCTTTGACCGGGGAGCTGTTTTTT
-,TRBV11-3,TRBJ2-5,medium-sized,CASSIRLAKGGTQYF,TGTGCCAGCAGCATCCGACTTGCTAAGGGGGGGACCCAGTACTTC
TRBD1,TRBV30,TRBJ1-1,-,CAWSHRGVGTEAFF,TGTGCCTGGAGTCACAGGGGAGTGGGCACTGAAGCTTTCTTT
-,TRBV11-3,TRBJ2-3,medium-sized,CASSAISLSTDTQYF,TGTGCCAGCAGCGCTATCAGTCTTAGCACAGATACGCAGTATTTT
TRBD1,TRBV10-1,TRBJ2-1,-,CASSDGDSPGNEQFF,TGCGCCAGCAGTGATGGGGACAGCCCTGGGAATGAGCAGTTCTTC
TRBD2,TRBV14,TRBJ2-5,-,CASSQVAGDYGTQYF,TGTGCCAGCAGCCAGGTAGCGGGGGATTATGGGACCCAGTACTTC
-,TRBV9,TRBJ2-1,few,CASSLSLRGNEQFF,TGTGCCAGCAGCTTGTCACTGCGGGGCAATGAGCAGTTCTTC
-,TRBV6-8,TRBJ1-1,few,CASREDSLRKNTEAFF,TGTGCCAGCAGAGAGGACAGCCTAAGAAAGAACACTGAAGCTTTCTTT
TRBD2,TRBV6-8,TRBJ2-7,few,CASSLADHYEQYF,TGTGCCAGCAGTCTAGCGGACCACTACGAGCAGTACTTC
-,TRBV19,TRBJ2-1,few,CASSLLSSIYNEQFF,TGTGCCAGTAGTCTTTTGTCCAGTATTTACAATGAGCAGTTCTTC